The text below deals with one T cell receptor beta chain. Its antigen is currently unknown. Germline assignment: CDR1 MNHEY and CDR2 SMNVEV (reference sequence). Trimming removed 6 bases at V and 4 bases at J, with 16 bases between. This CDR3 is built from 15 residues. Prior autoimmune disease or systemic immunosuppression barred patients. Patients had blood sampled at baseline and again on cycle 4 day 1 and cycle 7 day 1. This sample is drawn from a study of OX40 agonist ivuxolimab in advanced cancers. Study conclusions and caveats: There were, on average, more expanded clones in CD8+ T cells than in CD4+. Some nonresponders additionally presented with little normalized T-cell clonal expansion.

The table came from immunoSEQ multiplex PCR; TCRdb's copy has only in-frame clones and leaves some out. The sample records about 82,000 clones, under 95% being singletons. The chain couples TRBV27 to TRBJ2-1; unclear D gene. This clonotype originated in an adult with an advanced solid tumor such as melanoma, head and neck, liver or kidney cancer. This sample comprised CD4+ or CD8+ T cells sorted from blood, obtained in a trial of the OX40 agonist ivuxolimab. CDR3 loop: CASSKVPIIYNEQFF. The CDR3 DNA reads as TGTGCCAGCAGCAAGGTCCCAATAATTTACAATGAGCAGTTCTTC.